A selection of T cell receptor beta chains follows, all from one sample in a study of shared clonotypes between healthy human individuals. The assay was immunoSEQ multiplex PCR, and TCRdb's table has in-frame clones only and misses some. The sample records some 510,000 clones, 79% being singletons. The sequenced material came from PBMCs. The receptors were sampled from a woman aged 40 to 55 in good health. Some clones in this sample may be carry-over from other donors' samples. Both conserved end residues are part of each CDR3. D genes are given only for firm matches. Rows give clone size only sometimes, using once, few, many, or a class for an expanded clone.

CDR3,DNA,J,D,size,V
CASIGQANTGELFF,TGTGCCAGTATTGGGCAGGCGAACACCGGGGAGCTGTTTTTT,TRBJ2-2,NA,NA,TRBV19
CASSLAGTDYGYTF,TGTGCCAGCAGCTTAGCCGGGACAGACTATGGCTACACCTTC,TRBJ1-2,TRBD1,NA,TRBV7-8
CASSRFPASGRYTLTDTQYF,TGCGCCAGCAGCCGCTTTCCGGCTAGCGGGAGGTATACCCTCACAGATACGCAGTATTTT,TRBJ2-3,TRBD2,NA,TRBV4-1
CASSQGPGGNTEAFF,TGCGCCAGCAGCCAAGGTCCGGGAGGGAACACTGAAGCTTTCTTT,TRBJ1-1,NA,NA,TRBV4-3
CAIRRSLILATSTDTQYF,TGTGCCATCAGACGTAGCCTGATCCTAGCGACCAGCACAGATACGCAGTATTTT,TRBJ2-3,NA,NA,TRBV10-3
CASRTMRRYNEQFF,TGTGCCAGCAGGACTATGCGTCGGTACAATGAGCAGTTCTTC,TRBJ2-1,NA,NA,TRBV28
CASSETPLAGVSYNEQFF,TGTGCCAGCAGTGAAACTCCCCTTGCGGGGGTCTCCTACAATGAGCAGTTCTTC,TRBJ2-1,TRBD2,few,TRBV2
CASSVGGDRRKETQYF,TGTGCCAGCAGCGTAGGCGGGGACAGGAGGAAGGAGACCCAGTACTTC,TRBJ2-5,TRBD1,once,TRBV9
CASSLRWPRAGELFF,TGTGCCAGCAGCTTACGGTGGCCTAGGGCCGGGGAGCTGTTTTTT,TRBJ2-2,NA,few,TRBV7-8
CASSLTQETQYF,TGTGCCAGCAGCCTAACGCAAGAGACCCAGTACTTC,TRBJ2-5,NA,NA,TRBV28
CAISRQGGVNTEAFF,TGTGCCATCAGTAGACAGGGGGGGGTGAACACTGAAGCTTTCTTT,TRBJ1-1,TRBD1,NA,TRBV10-3
CASSGDWTNTGELFF,TGCGCCAGCAGTGGGGACTGGACGAACACCGGGGAGCTGTTTTTT,TRBJ2-2,NA,NA,TRBV10-1
CAWSTGINEKLFF,TGTGCCTGGAGCACAGGAATTAATGAAAAACTGTTTTTT,TRBJ1-4,NA,few,TRBV30
CASSQVSYQPQHF,TGTGCCAGCAGTCAAGTTAGCTATCAGCCCCAGCATTTT,TRBJ1-5,NA,NA,TRBV27
CASSLLGGHMNTEAFF,TGTGCCAGCAGCTTATTGGGGGGGCATATGAACACTGAAGCTTTCTTT,TRBJ1-1,NA,NA,TRBV7-8
CASSPGLAGVAYEQYF,TGCGCCAGCAGCCCCGGACTAGCGGGGGTGGCCTACGAGCAGTACTTC,TRBJ2-7,TRBD2,many,TRBV5-1
CASSPSTNLYGYTF,TGTGCCAGCTCACCCTCGACAAACCTTTATGGCTACACCTTC,TRBJ1-2,NA,NA,TRBV18
CASSLAGTSVTGELFF,TGTGCCAGCAGCCTCGCCGGGACTAGCGTCACCGGGGAGCTGTTTTTT,TRBJ2-2,TRBD2,NA,TRBV7-3
CASSQDGFSAKNIQYF,TGTGCCAGCAGCCAAGATGGGTTTTCAGCCAAAAACATTCAGTACTTC,TRBJ2-4,NA,few,TRBV14
CASSRGQGSTDTQYF,TGTGCCAGCAGTCGAGGACAGGGGAGCACAGATACGCAGTATTTT,TRBJ2-3,TRBD1,NA,TRBV6-5
CASSVFGSYNEQFF,TGTGCCAGCAGCGTCTTCGGGAGCTACAATGAGCAGTTCTTC,TRBJ2-1,NA,once,TRBV9
CASSPGPYNEQFF,TGTGCCAGTAGCCCCGGCCCCTACAATGAGCAGTTCTTC,TRBJ2-1,NA,NA,TRBV19
CASSFDIQETQYF,TGTGCCAGCAGTTTCGACATCCAAGAGACCCAGTACTTC,TRBJ2-5,NA,NA,TRBV6-5
CASSYSRGHNTGELFF,TGTGCCAGCAGTTACTCCCGGGGACATAACACCGGGGAGCTGTTTTTT,TRBJ2-2,NA,few,TRBV6-5
CASSLRGTLPDEQYF,TGTGCCAGCAGTCTACGGGGGACCCTCCCCGACGAGCAGTACTTC,TRBJ2-7,NA,NA,TRBV6-5
CASRLAGGPSSYEQYF,TGTGCCAGCAGACTAGCGGGAGGGCCCAGCTCCTACGAGCAGTACTTC,TRBJ2-7,TRBD2,NA,TRBV28
CASSTGPGVNTEAFF,TGTGCCAGCAGCACCGGGCCGGGGGTGAACACTGAAGCTTTCTTT,TRBJ1-1,NA,once,TRBV5-4
CASSLEGGNGNTIYF,TGTGCCAGCAGCTTAGAGGGGGGGAATGGAAACACCATATATTTT,TRBJ1-3,NA,NA,TRBV7-2
CASRSRVGQPQHF,TGTGCAAGTCGTAGCAGGGTTGGTCAGCCCCAGCATTTT,TRBJ1-5,NA,NA,TRBV12-2
CASRWTNTGELFF,TGTGCCAGCAGGTGGACGAACACCGGGGAGCTGTTTTTT,TRBJ2-2,NA,NA,TRBV28
CASSHTSVPGPYGETQYF,TGCGCCAGCAGCCACACCTCTGTTCCCGGGCCCTATGGGGAGACCCAGTACTTC,TRBJ2-5,NA,NA,TRBV4-1
CASSLAGQAFF,TGTGCCAGCAGCTTAGCAGGGCAAGCTTTCTTT,TRBJ1-1,NA,NA,TRBV7-2
CASSPGRGYTF,TGTGCCAGTAGTCCAGGGAGAGGCTACACCTTC,TRBJ1-2,NA,NA,TRBV19
CASSQGSSDLYNEQFF,TGTGCCAGCAGCCAAGGGAGTTCAGACCTCTACAATGAGCAGTTCTTC,TRBJ2-1,NA,NA,TRBV4-2
CASSPPEGVSGTGELFF,TGTGCCAGCTCACCACCGGAGGGGGTTAGCGGCACCGGGGAGCTGTTTTTT,TRBJ2-2,NA,NA,TRBV18
CASSQGEAGALRYEQFF,TGTGCCAGCAGCCAAGGCGAGGCGGGAGCACTCCGGTATGAGCAGTTCTTC,TRBJ2-1,TRBD2,NA,TRBV4-2
CASITLNTEAFF,TGTGCCAGCATCACCTTGAACACTGAAGCTTTCTTT,TRBJ1-1,NA,many,TRBV5-8
CASSPSGGGSYEQYF,TGTGCCAGCAGCCCTTCGGGGGGGGGTTCCTACGAGCAGTACTTC,TRBJ2-7,TRBD2,NA,TRBV11-1
CASSRLAGFTDTQYF,TGTGCCAGCAGCAGACTAGCGGGCTTCACAGATACGCAGTATTTT,TRBJ2-3,TRBD2,once,TRBV7-2
CASREGRLNTEAFF,TGTGCCAGCAGGGAAGGACGGCTGAACACTGAAGCTTTCTTT,TRBJ1-1,NA,NA,TRBV28
CASSQLPSYNEQFF,TGCGCCAGCAGCCAGCTCCCCTCCTACAATGAGCAGTTCTTC,TRBJ2-1,NA,once,TRBV4-3
CASSLSGMITDTQYF,TGTGCCAGCAGTTTGAGCGGGATGATCACAGATACGCAGTATTTT,TRBJ2-3,TRBD2,NA,TRBV27
CASSQGLTTDTQYF,TGTGCCAGCTCACAGGGACTAACGACAGATACGCAGTATTTT,TRBJ2-3,TRBD2,NA,TRBV18
CASSRDRATEAFF,TGTGCCAGCAGTAGGGATAGGGCCACTGAAGCTTTCTTT,TRBJ1-1,NA,few,TRBV6-5
CASSDDRPGSGNTIYF,TGTGCCAGCAGCGACGACAGGCCGGGCTCTGGAAACACCATATATTTT,TRBJ1-3,NA,NA,TRBV14
CASSPPGTDTQYF,TGTGCCAGCTCACCACCGGGCACAGATACGCAGTATTTT,TRBJ2-3,NA,few,TRBV18
CASSRAGQGNYGYTF,TGTGCCAGCAGCCGAGCTGGACAGGGTAACTATGGCTACACCTTC,TRBJ1-2,TRBD1,NA,TRBV28
CASSFRTGELFF,TGTGCCAGCAGCTTTAGGACCGGGGAGCTGTTTTTT,TRBJ2-2,NA,NA,TRBV5-4
CSVRGLAGPTDTQYF,TGCAGCGTTCGGGGACTAGCGGGGCCCACAGATACGCAGTATTTT,TRBJ2-3,TRBD2,NA,TRBV29-1
CASSLDPGSSVEQYF,TGTGCCAGCAGCTTAGATCCTGGGAGTTCTGTCGAGCAGTACTTC,TRBJ2-7,NA,few,TRBV11-2
CASSAPRTSIYNEQFF,TGCGCCAGCAGCGCTCCCAGGACTAGTATATACAATGAGCAGTTCTTC,TRBJ2-1,TRBD2,NA,TRBV5-1
CASSFPGQLQETQYF,TGTGCCAGCAGCTTCCCGGGACAGTTACAAGAGACCCAGTACTTC,TRBJ2-5,TRBD1,NA,TRBV5-4
CASSRDRVVTEAFF,TGTGCCAGCAGCCGGGACAGGGTTGTTACTGAAGCTTTCTTT,TRBJ1-1,TRBD1,few,TRBV7-9
CAWSAGLAGETQYF,TGTGCCTGGAGTGCAGGACTAGCGGGAGAGACCCAGTACTTC,TRBJ2-5,TRBD2,once,TRBV30
CATSRGGGYQPQHF,TGTGCCACCAGCAGAGGAGGGGGCTATCAGCCCCAGCATTTT,TRBJ1-5,TRBD1,NA,TRBV15
CASSPPLAGAHEQYF,TGTGCCAGCTCACCACCCCTAGCGGGAGCTCACGAGCAGTACTTC,TRBJ2-7,TRBD2,NA,TRBV18
CASSLGQSTDTQYF,TGTGCCAGCAGCTTAGGGCAGTCCACAGATACGCAGTATTTT,TRBJ2-3,NA,NA,TRBV11-1
CASSLVPGSNEKLFF,TGTGCCAGCAGTTTGGTTCCCGGATCTAATGAAAAACTGTTTTTT,TRBJ1-4,NA,NA,TRBV28
CASVTGNYEQYF,TGTGCCAGCGTGACAGGAAACTACGAGCAGTACTTC,TRBJ2-7,NA,NA,TRBV28
CASSSPTSGSGVDTQYF,TGTGCCAGCAGCTCCCCGACTAGCGGGAGCGGAGTAGATACGCAGTATTTT,TRBJ2-3,TRBD2,NA,TRBV7-6